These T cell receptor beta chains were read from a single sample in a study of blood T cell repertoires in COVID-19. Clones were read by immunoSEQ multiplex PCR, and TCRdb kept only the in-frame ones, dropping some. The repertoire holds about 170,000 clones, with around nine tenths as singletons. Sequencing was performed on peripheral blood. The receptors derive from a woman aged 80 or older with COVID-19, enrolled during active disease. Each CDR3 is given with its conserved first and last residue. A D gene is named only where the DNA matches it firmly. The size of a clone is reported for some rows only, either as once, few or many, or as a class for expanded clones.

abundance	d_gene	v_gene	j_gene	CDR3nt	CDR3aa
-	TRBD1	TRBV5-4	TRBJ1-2	TGTGCCAGCAGCTTACGACAGGGCCATGGCTACACCTTC	CASSLRQGHGYTF
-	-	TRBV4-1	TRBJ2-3	TGCGCCAGCAGCCAAGAAGGCGAGGTCGGCACAGATACGCAGTATTTT	CASSQEGEVGTDTQYF
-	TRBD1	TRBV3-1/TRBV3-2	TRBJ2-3	TGTGCCAGCAGCAGACAGGGGGCGCAAGGTTCAGATACGCAGTATTTT	CASSRQGAQGSDTQYF
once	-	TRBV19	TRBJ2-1	TGTGCCAGTAGTGCACAGGATAATGAGCAGTTCTTC	CASSAQDNEQFF
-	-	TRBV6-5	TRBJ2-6	TGTGCCAGCACTCCTCAGGGAGGGGCCAACGTCCTGACTTTC	CASTPQGGANVLTF
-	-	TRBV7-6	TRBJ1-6	TGTGCCAGCAGCTTAGGCGGGGAGTCACCCCTCCACTTT	CASSLGGESPLHF
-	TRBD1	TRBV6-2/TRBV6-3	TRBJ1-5	TGTGCCAGCAGTTTTCTCCCATCAGCCGGGACAGGGATAAATCAGCCCCAGCATTTT	CASSFLPSAGTGINQPQHF
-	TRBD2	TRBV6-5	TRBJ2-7	TGTGCCAGCAGACCGGGACTAGCGGGCTACGAGCAGTACTTC	CASRPGLAGYEQYF
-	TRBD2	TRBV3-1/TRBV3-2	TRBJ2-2	TGTGCCAGCAGCCAAGCGAGCGGGACCACCGGGGAGCTGTTTTTT	CASSQASGTTGELFF
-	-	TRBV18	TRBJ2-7	TGTGCCAGCCGGGCTAGCAGTTACGAGCAGTACTTC	CASRASSYEQYF
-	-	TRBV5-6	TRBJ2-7	TGTGCCAGCAGCGGGTCGCACAGGGGAGGCTACGAGCAGTACTTC	CASSGSHRGGYEQYF
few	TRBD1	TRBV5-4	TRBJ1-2	TGTGCCAGCAGCCAGGACAGGGGGCTCTTTGGCTACACCTTC	CASSQDRGLFGYTF
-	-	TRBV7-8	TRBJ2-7	TGTGCCAGCAGCCCGGACGGACTCTCCTACGAGCAGTACTTC	CASSPDGLSYEQYF
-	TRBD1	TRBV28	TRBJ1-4	TGTGCCAGCAGCGGACAGGGGGCGGTTAGTGAAAAACTGTTTTTT	CASSGQGAVSEKLFF
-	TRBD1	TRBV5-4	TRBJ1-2	TGTGCCAGCAGCCGGAGGGGGACAGCGGCCTATGGCTACACCTTC	CASSRRGTAAYGYTF
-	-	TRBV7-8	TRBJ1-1	TGTGCCAGCAGCTTACGGTCCGGGAACACTGAAGCTTTCTTT	CASSLRSGNTEAFF
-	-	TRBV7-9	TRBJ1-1	TGTGCCAGCAGCTTAGGCGGGACGGTTGAAGCTTTCTTT	CASSLGGTVEAFF
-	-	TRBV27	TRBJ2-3	TGTGCCAGCAGTACCACTAGCAGAAGCACAGATACGCAGTATTTT	CASSTTSRSTDTQYF
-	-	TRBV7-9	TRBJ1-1	TGTGCCAGCAGCTGGACAGACACTGAAGCTTTCTTT	CASSWTDTEAFF
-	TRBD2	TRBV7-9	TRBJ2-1	TGTGCCAGCAGCCCTCTCACACTAACGTTAGCGGGACTGAGCGATGAGCAGTTCTTC	CASSPLTLTLAGLSDEQFF
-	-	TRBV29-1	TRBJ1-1	TGCAGCGTCTGGACACGCATGAACACTGAAGCTTTCTTT	CSVWTRMNTEAFF
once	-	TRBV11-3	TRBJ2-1	TGTGCCAGCAGCCGAGGGCCGAGCTCCTACAATGAGCAGTTCTTC	CASSRGPSSYNEQFF
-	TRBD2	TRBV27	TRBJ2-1	TGTGCCAGCAGTTCCTGGACTAGCGGTGCATACAATGAGCAGTTCTTC	CASSSWTSGAYNEQFF
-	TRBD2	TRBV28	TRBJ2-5	TGTGCCAGCAGTCCGGGGACTAGCGGCCAAGAGACCCAGTACTTC	CASSPGTSGQETQYF
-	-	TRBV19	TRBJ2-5	TGTGCCAGTAGTATAGTCGTCTCGCAAGAGACCCAGTACTTC	CASSIVVSQETQYF
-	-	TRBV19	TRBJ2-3	TGTGCCAGTAGTATGAGCGGCGGATCCACAGATACGCAGTATTTT	CASSMSGGSTDTQYF
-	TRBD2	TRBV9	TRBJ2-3	TGTGCCAGCAGCGACGGGGTGGGACTAGCGGCAGATACGCAGTATTTT	CASSDGVGLAADTQYF
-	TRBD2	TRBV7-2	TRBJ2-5	TGTGCCAGCAGCCGGACTAGCGGAGAGACCCAGTACTTC	CASSRTSGETQYF
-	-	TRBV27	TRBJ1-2	TGTGCCAGCAGTGGAACAGGGCAAGTGGGCTACACCTTC	CASSGTGQVGYTF
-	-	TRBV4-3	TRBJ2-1	TGCGCCAGCAGCCTTGACAGGTCGAGCTCCTACAATGAGCAGTTCTTC	CASSLDRSSSYNEQFF
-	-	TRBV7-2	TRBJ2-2	TGTGCCAGCAGCTCGGACTTCACCGGGGAGCTGTTTTTT	CASSSDFTGELFF
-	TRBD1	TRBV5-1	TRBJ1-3	TGCGCCAGCAGCCCGGGGACAGGGCCTGGAAACACCATATATTTT	CASSPGTGPGNTIYF
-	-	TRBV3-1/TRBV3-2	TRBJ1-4	TGTGCCAGCAGCCAAGAATCGCGCCCAAATGAAAAACTGTTTTTT	CASSQESRPNEKLFF
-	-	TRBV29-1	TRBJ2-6	TGCAGCGTCCGACTGGCAGGGGTGGCCTCTGGGGCCAACGTCCTGACTTTC	CSVRLAGVASGANVLTF
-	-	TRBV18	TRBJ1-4	TGTGCCAGCTCACCACGGACTAGTTTTTCTAATGAAAAACTGTTTTTT	CASSPRTSFSNEKLFF
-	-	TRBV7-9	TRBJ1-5	TGTGCCAGCAGCATTCGCGGACCGACAGAAGGGGAAAATCAGCCCCAGCATTTT	CASSIRGPTEGENQPQHF
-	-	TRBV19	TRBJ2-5	TGTGCCAGTAGTCACAGACAGCAGCAAGAGACCCAGTACTTC	CASSHRQQQETQYF
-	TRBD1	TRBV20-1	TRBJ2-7	TGCAGTGCTAGTTTACCAGGGGGCTACGAGCAGTACTTC	CSASLPGGYEQYF
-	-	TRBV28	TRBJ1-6	TGTGCCAGCAGCATGACAGATCCCCTCCAATCCCTCCACTTT	CASSMTDPLQSLHF
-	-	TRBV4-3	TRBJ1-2	TGCGCCAGCAGCCAAGTTAGCCGGGGGACGTACGGCTACACCTTC	CASSQVSRGTYGYTF
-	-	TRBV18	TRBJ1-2	TGTGCCAGCTCACCGGGCCCCAACTATGGCTACACCTTC	CASSPGPNYGYTF
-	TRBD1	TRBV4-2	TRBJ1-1	TGTGCCAGCAGCCAGGACAGGGGATGGGAAGCTTTCTTT	CASSQDRGWEAFF